This TCR beta chain was sequenced in a study of blood T cell repertoires in COVID-19. Study at large: Samples of COVID-19 (acute and convalescent) were obtained from the United States, Italy and Spain. Sample material is recorded as cDNA or gDNA derived from T cells, B-cell-depleted T cells, or PBMCs.

Study processing details: Scientists estimated how many nucleated cells there were by amplifying reference gene primers. TCRdb keeps only in-frame clones here, not all; method: immunoSEQ multiplex PCR. V, J and clone size derive from that table, while D and trimming were established from the DNA sequence. Of some 99,000 clones in the sample, around 75% were seen once. The CDR3 is 15 amino acids. CDR1 KGHSH and CDR2 LQKENI come from the germline V gene. V shed 6 bases and J 2 bases; nucleotides not matched to a gene: 9. This clone was seen just once. The sequence derives from a man aged 70-80 years with acute or convalescent COVID-19. This sequence joins TRBV18 and TRBJ2-5; 7 nucleotides line up with TRBD1. Sequences were obtained from peripheral blood. The CDR3 loop reads CASSTTIQGQETQYF. Written as DNA, the CDR3 is TGTGCCAGCTCCACAACGATACAGGGGCAAGAGACCCAGTACTTC.